This T cell receptor (beta chain) emerged from a study of blood T cell repertoires in COVID-19. As originally analysed: Counts of nucleated cells, estimated from reference gene primer amplification, were obtained. Some clones are missing from TCRdb's copy, which holds only in-frame ones; the method was immunoSEQ multiplex PCR. V and J calls plus clone size are reproduced from that table; the DNA served to infer D and trimming. The repertoire holds under 150,000 clones, with approximately 68% as singletons. The V end lost 3 bases, the J end lost 5 bases, and 7 bases lay between the germline ends. Germline loops: CDR1 MNHNS, CDR2 SASEGT. The length of the CDR3 is 13 residues.

This receptor was obtained from a woman aged 70-85 years with acute or convalescent COVID-19. The sample consisted of peripheral blood. V usage is TRBV6-1 and J usage is TRBJ2-2; a possible D gene is TRBD2 (6 bases). The CDR3 coding sequence is TGTGCCAGCAGTGAGCTAGCGACCGGGGAGCTGTTTTTT. This gives the protein CASSELATGELFF.